This is a list of T cell receptor beta chains from one sample in a study of blood T cell repertoires in COVID-19. TCRdb's copy holds only in-frame clones and misses some; the assay was immunoSEQ multiplex PCR. In the table there are 130,000 to 150,000 clones, about four fifths of which are singletons. The specimen sequenced was peripheral blood. These receptor sequences come from a man between 65 and 79 years old who had recovered from COVID-19. CDR3s include the opening cysteine and the closing phenylalanine or tryptophan. Each record gives: CDR3 protein, CDR3 DNA, V gene, D gene, clone size, J gene. D genes are given only for firm matches. The size of a clone is reported for some rows only, either as once, few or many, or as a class for expanded clones.

CDR3: CASSEPSGAYEQYF
DNA: TGTGCCAGCAGTGAACCTAGCGGGGCCTACGAGCAGTACTTC
V: TRBV6-1
D: TRBD2
size: -
J: TRBJ2-7

CDR3: CASSLAGGPPNEQFF
DNA: TGTGCCAGCAGTCTAGCGGGAGGGCCTCCAAATGAGCAGTTCTTC
V: TRBV28
D: TRBD2
size: -
J: TRBJ2-1

CDR3: CASSLMVGVNYGYTF
DNA: TGCGCCAGCAGCTTAATGGTAGGGGTTAACTATGGCTACACCTTC
V: TRBV5-1
D: -
size: -
J: TRBJ1-2

CDR3: CASSLRASAGGYTF
DNA: TGTGCCAGCAGCCTTCGGGCCTCGGCGGGGGGCTACACCTTC
V: TRBV3-1/TRBV3-2
D: -
size: -
J: TRBJ1-2

CDR3: CASSLGLAAIYEQYF
DNA: TGTGCCAGCAGCTTAGGACTAGCGGCAATTTACGAGCAGTACTTC
V: TRBV11-2
D: TRBD2
size: -
J: TRBJ2-7

CDR3: CASSPVNTEAFF
DNA: TGTGCCAGCAGCCCTGTGAACACTGAAGCTTTCTTT
V: TRBV3-1/TRBV3-2
D: -
size: once
J: TRBJ1-1

CDR3: CAWSPGQGERDTQYF
DNA: TGTGCCTGGAGTCCGGGACAGGGGGAGAGAGATACGCAGTATTTT
V: TRBV30
D: TRBD1
size: -
J: TRBJ2-3

CDR3: CASSFRGRGETQYF
DNA: TGTGCCAGCAGCTTTCGGGGGAGAGGGGAGACCCAGTACTTC
V: TRBV7-3
D: -
size: -
J: TRBJ2-5

CDR3: CASSNARTGYNQPQHF
DNA: TGTGCCAGTAGTAATGCTCGGACAGGGTATAATCAGCCCCAGCATTTT
V: TRBV19
D: TRBD1
size: -
J: TRBJ1-5

CDR3: CASSILPGQGANTGELFF
DNA: TGTGCCAGTAGTATTCTCCCCGGACAGGGGGCCAACACCGGGGAGCTGTTTTTT
V: TRBV19
D: TRBD1
size: -
J: TRBJ2-2

CDR3: CASSTKRGSSYNEQFF
DNA: TGTGCCAGCAGCACCAAGCGGGGGAGCTCCTACAATGAGCAGTTCTTC
V: TRBV11-2
D: TRBD2
size: -
J: TRBJ2-1

CDR3: CASSPARNYGYTF
DNA: TGTGCCAGCAGCCCCGCCCGGAACTATGGCTACACCTTC
V: TRBV5-6
D: -
size: -
J: TRBJ1-2

CDR3: CASSFPSGGLAGDEQFF
DNA: TGCGCCAGCAGCTTTCCTTCGGGGGGACTAGCGGGAGATGAGCAGTTCTTC
V: TRBV5-1
D: TRBD2
size: -
J: TRBJ2-1

CDR3: CAIYHPGTGSSNSPLHF
DNA: TGTGCCATCTACCATCCCGGGACAGGGAGTAGTAATTCACCCCTCCACTTT
V: TRBV10-3
D: TRBD1
size: -
J: TRBJ1-6

CDR3: CAWSETSGRAIFYEQYF
DNA: TGTGCCTGGAGCGAAACTAGCGGGAGGGCCATCTTCTACGAGCAGTACTTC
V: TRBV30
D: TRBD2
size: -
J: TRBJ2-7

CDR3: CASRPGGQETQYF
DNA: TGTGCCAGTAGACCAGGGGGCCAAGAGACCCAGTACTTC
V: TRBV19
D: TRBD1
size: -
J: TRBJ2-5

CDR3: CASSLGLADTQYF
DNA: TGTGCCAGCAGCTTAGGACTAGCAGATACGCAGTATTTT
V: TRBV7-9
D: -
size: -
J: TRBJ2-3

CDR3: CSVGQGLGTEAFF
DNA: TGCAGCGTCGGACAGGGTTTAGGCACTGAAGCTTTCTTT
V: TRBV29-1
D: TRBD1
size: -
J: TRBJ1-1

CDR3: CASSLDAGLGTKNIQYF
DNA: TGCGCCAGCAGCTTGGACGCAGGCCTCGGGACCAAAAACATTCAGTACTTC
V: TRBV5-1
D: -
size: -
J: TRBJ2-4

CDR3: CAIRPSVLTYEQYF
DNA: TGTGCCATCAGGCCTAGCGTCTTAACCTACGAGCAGTACTTC
V: TRBV10-3
D: -
size: -
J: TRBJ2-7

CDR3: CAIKDRGEFTEAFF
DNA: TGTGCCATCAAGGACAGGGGGGAGTTCACTGAAGCTTTCTTT
V: TRBV10-3
D: TRBD1
size: -
J: TRBJ1-1

CDR3: CASSPRLAGATDTQYF
DNA: TGTGCCAGCTCACCTCGACTAGCGGGAGCGACAGATACGCAGTATTTT
V: TRBV18
D: TRBD2
size: -
J: TRBJ2-3

CDR3: CSVESGSGNSYNEQFF
DNA: TGCAGCGTTGAATCAGGTAGCGGGAACTCCTACAATGAGCAGTTCTTC
V: TRBV29-1
D: TRBD2
size: -
J: TRBJ2-1

CDR3: CASSLSAGLANTGELFF
DNA: TGTGCCAGCAGCTTAAGTGCAGGTCTAGCCAACACCGGGGAGCTGTTTTTT
V: TRBV11-2
D: -
size: once
J: TRBJ2-2

CDR3: CASSRGGDEQYF
DNA: TGTGCCAGCAGCCGGGGAGGGGACGAGCAGTACTTC
V: TRBV2
D: TRBD2
size: -
J: TRBJ2-7

CDR3: CASSESFETQYF
DNA: TGCGCCAGCAGTGAGTCCTTCGAGACCCAGTACTTC
V: TRBV10-2
D: -
size: -
J: TRBJ2-5

CDR3: CASSPRGGLAYEQYF
DNA: TGTGCCAGCAGCCCCCGGGGGGGGCTGGCTTACGAGCAGTACTTC
V: TRBV27
D: TRBD2
size: once
J: TRBJ2-7

CDR3: CAISVAGGRNEQFF
DNA: TGTGCCATCAGTGTCGCGGGAGGAAGGAATGAGCAGTTCTTC
V: TRBV10-3
D: TRBD2
size: -
J: TRBJ2-1

CDR3: CASSRLTGTSGPDTQYF
DNA: TGTGCCAGCAGCAGATTGACCGGGACTAGCGGTCCAGATACGCAGTATTTT
V: TRBV27
D: TRBD2
size: -
J: TRBJ2-3

CDR3: CASSQDGQGAADTQYF
DNA: TGTGCCAGCAGCCAAGATGGGCAGGGGGCGGCAGATACGCAGTATTTT
V: TRBV3-1/TRBV3-2
D: TRBD1
size: -
J: TRBJ2-3

CDR3: CASRPRDGGNQPQHF
DNA: TGTGCCAGTAGGCCCCGGGATGGCGGCAATCAGCCCCAGCATTTT
V: TRBV19
D: -
size: few
J: TRBJ1-5

CDR3: CASSVGTENGYTF
DNA: TGTGCCAGCAGCGTAGGGACAGAGAATGGCTACACCTTC
V: TRBV9
D: -
size: -
J: TRBJ1-2

CDR3: CASSSDRDEKLFF
DNA: TGTGCCAGCAGTTCGGACAGAGATGAAAAACTGTTTTTT
V: TRBV6-2/TRBV6-3
D: -
size: -
J: TRBJ1-4

CDR3: CASRPRLAGRTDTQYF
DNA: TGTGCCAGCAGGCCCCGACTAGCGGGAAGGACAGATACGCAGTATTTT
V: TRBV27
D: TRBD2
size: -
J: TRBJ2-3

CDR3: CASTDRSKNIQYF
DNA: TGTGCCAGTACGGACAGATCCAAAAACATTCAGTACTTC
V: TRBV19
D: -
size: -
J: TRBJ2-4

CDR3: CASSTGSGWTGETQYF
DNA: TGTGCCAGCAGCACCGGGAGCGGATGGACGGGAGAGACCCAGTACTTC
V: TRBV5-8
D: -
size: -
J: TRBJ2-5

CDR3: CASSVFGGNQPQHF
DNA: TGTGCCAGCAGTGTTTTTGGGGGGAATCAGCCCCAGCATTTT
V: TRBV2
D: -
size: once
J: TRBJ1-5

CDR3: CASSENPSGATDTQYF
DNA: TGTGCCAGCAGTGAAAACCCTAGCGGGGCAACAGATACGCAGTATTTT
V: TRBV6-4
D: TRBD2
size: -
J: TRBJ2-3

CDR3: CATSDSVAGGGIEANEQFF
DNA: TGTGCCACCAGTGATAGTGTAGCGGGAGGAGGGATCGAGGCCAATGAGCAGTTCTTC
V: TRBV24-1
D: TRBD2
size: -
J: TRBJ2-1

CDR3: CASSGLGETQYF
DNA: TGTGCCAGCAGCGGACTAGGCGAGACCCAGTACTTC
V: TRBV7-7
D: TRBD2
size: -
J: TRBJ2-5

CDR3: CASSLHSGNEQFF
DNA: TGTGCCAGCAGTTTACACTCAGGGAATGAGCAGTTCTTC
V: TRBV12-3/TRBV12-4
D: -
size: -
J: TRBJ2-1

CDR3: CASSPTSRSEQFF
DNA: TGTGCCAGCAGTCCGACTTCCCGCAGTGAGCAGTTCTTC
V: TRBV12-3/TRBV12-4
D: -
size: -
J: TRBJ2-1